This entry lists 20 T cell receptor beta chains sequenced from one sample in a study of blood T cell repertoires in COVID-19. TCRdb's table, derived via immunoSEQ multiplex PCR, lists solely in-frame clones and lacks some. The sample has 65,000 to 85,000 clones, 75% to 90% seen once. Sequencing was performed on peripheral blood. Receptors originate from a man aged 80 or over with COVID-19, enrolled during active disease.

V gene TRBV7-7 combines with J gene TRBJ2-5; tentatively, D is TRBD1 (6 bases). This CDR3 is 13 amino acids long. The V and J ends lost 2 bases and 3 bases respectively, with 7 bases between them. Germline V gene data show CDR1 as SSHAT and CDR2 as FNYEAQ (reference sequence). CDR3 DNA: TGTGCCAGCAGCTTAAACAGGGAAGAGACCCAGTACTTC. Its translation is CASSLNREETQYF.

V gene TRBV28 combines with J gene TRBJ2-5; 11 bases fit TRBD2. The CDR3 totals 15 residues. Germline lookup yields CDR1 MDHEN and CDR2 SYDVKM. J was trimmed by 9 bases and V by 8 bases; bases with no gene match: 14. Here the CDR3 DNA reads TGTGCCAGCCAAGCCTCCGGGACTAGCGGTTTTGCCCAGTACTTC. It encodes CASQASGTSGFAQYF.

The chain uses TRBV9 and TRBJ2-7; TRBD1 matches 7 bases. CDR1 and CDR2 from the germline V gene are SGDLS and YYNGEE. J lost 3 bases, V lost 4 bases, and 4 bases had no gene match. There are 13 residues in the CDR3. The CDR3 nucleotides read TGTGCCAGCAGCACGACAGGGATCTACGAGCAGTACTTC. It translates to CASSTTGIYEQYF.

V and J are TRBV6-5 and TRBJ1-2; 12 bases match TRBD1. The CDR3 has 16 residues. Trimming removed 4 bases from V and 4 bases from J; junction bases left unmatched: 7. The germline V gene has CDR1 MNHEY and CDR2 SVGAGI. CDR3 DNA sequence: TGTGCCAGCAGTTCCCGGGACAGGGGGCGGAGCTATGGCTACACCTTC. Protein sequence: CASSSRDRGRSYGYTF.

The CDR3: CASRTDRANSPLHF. In nucleotides, the CDR3 is TGTGCCAGCAGGACGGACAGGGCAAATTCACCCCTCCACTTT. J is TRBJ1-6 and V is TRBV2; TRBD1 matches 8 bases. The CDR3 sequence is 14 residues long. V shed 6 bases and J 7 bases; nucleotides not matched to a gene: 5. Looked up from germline, CDR1 is SNHLY and CDR2 is FYNNEI.

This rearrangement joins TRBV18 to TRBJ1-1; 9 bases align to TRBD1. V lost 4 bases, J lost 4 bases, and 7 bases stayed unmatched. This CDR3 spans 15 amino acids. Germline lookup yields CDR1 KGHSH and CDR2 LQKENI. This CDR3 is CASSLGQGQGTEAFF. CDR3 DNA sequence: TGTGCCAGCTCACTCGGACAGGGGCAAGGCACTGAAGCTTTCTTT. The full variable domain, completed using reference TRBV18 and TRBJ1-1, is NAGVMQNPRHLVRRRGQEARLRCSPMKGHSHVYWYRQLPEEGLKFMVYLQKENIIDESGMPKERFSAEFPKEGPSILRIQQVVRGDSAAYFCASSLGQGQGTEAFFGQGTRLTVV.

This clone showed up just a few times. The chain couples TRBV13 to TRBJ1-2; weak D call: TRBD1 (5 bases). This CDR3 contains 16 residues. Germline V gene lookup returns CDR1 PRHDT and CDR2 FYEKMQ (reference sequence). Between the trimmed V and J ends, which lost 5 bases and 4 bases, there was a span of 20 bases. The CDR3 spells CASSPTLTASGYGYTF. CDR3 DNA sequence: TGTGCCAGCAGCCCGACCCTGACAGCTTCAGGCTATGGCTACACCTTC.

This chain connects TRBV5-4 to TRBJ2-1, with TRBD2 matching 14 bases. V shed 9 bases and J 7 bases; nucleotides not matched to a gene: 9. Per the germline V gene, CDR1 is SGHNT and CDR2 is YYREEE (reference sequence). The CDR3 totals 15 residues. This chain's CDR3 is CATRPGTSGGNEQFF. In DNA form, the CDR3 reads TGTGCCACTCGCCCTGGGACTAGCGGGGGAAATGAGCAGTTCTTC.

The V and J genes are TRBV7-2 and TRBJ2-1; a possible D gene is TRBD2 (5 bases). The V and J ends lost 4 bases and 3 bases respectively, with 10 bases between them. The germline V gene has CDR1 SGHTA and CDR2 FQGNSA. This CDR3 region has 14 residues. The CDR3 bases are TGTGCCAGCAGCTCGCCCGGGATCTACAATGAGCAGTTCTTC. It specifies CASSSPGIYNEQFF.

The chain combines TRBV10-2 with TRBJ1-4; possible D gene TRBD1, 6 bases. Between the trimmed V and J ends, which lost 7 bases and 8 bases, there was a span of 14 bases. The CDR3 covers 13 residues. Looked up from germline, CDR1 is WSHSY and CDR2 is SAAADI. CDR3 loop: CASTRGLGEKLFF. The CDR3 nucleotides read TGCGCCAGCACGAGGGGGTTGGGGGAAAAACTGTTTTTT.

This CDR3 is CASSLSDRGTYEQYF. The CDR3 region has the DNA TGTGCCAGCAGCCTTTCGGACAGGGGAACTTACGAGCAGTACTTC. V is TRBV9 and J is TRBJ2-7, with TRBD1 matching 9 bases. The CDR3 sequence is 15 residues long. The trim removed 4 bases at V and 4 bases at J, leaving 9 bases unmatched. The germline CDR1 and CDR2 sequences are SGDLS and YYNGEE.

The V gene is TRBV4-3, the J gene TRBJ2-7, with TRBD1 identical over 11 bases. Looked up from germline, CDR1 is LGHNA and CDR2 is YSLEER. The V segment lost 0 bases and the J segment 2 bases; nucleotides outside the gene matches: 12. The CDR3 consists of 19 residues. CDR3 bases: TGCGCCAGCAGCCAAGATATCATAGGTGGGACAGGGGGGACCTACGAGCAGTACTTC. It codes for CASSQDIIGGTGGTYEQYF.

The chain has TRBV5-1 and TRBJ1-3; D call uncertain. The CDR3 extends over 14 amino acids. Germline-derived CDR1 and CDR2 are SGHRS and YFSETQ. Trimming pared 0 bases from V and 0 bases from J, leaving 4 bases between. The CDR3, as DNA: TGCGCCAGCAGCTTGGCTTCCTCTGGAAACACCATATATTTT. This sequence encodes CASSLASSGNTIYF.

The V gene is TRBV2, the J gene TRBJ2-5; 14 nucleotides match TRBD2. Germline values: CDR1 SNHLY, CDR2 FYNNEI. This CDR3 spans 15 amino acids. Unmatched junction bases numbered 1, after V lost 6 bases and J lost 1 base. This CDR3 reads CASRGTSGGQETQYF. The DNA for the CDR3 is TGTGCCAGCAGGGGGACTAGCGGGGGCCAAGAGACCCAGTACTTC.

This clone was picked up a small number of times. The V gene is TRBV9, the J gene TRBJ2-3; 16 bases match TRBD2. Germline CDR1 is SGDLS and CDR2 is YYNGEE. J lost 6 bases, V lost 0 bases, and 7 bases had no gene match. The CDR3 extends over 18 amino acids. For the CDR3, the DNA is TGTGCCAGCAGCGTAGTCGGGACTAGCGGGGGGGCGAAGGATACGCAGTATTTT. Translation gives CASSVVGTSGGAKDTQYF. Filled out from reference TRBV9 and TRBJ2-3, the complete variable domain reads DSGVTQTPKHLITATGQRVTLRCSPRSGDLSVYWYQQSLDQGLQFLIQYYNGEERAKGNILERFSAQQFPDLHSELNLSSLELGDSALYFCASSVVGTSGGAKDTQYFGPGTRLTVL.

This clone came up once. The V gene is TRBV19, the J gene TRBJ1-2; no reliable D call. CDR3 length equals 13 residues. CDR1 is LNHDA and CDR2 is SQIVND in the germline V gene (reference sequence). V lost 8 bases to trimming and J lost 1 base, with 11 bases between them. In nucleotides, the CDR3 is TGTGCCAGTGTTGACATGCATAACTATGGCTACACCTTC. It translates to CASVDMHNYGYTF.

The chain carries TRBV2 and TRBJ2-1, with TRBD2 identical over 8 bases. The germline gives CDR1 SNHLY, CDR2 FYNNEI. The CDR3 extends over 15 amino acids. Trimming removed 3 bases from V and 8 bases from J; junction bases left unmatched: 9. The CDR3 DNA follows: TGTGCCAGCAGTGAGGCAACGGGGGGGATCGATGAGCAGTTCTTC. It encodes CASSEATGGIDEQFF.

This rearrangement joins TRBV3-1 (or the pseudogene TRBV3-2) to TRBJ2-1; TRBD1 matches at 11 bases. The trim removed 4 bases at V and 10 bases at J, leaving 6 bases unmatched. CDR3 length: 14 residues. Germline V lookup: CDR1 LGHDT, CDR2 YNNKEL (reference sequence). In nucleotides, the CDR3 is TGTGCCAGCAGCCTGGGACAGGGGGTTAACGAGCAGTTCTTC. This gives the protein CASSLGQGVNEQFF.

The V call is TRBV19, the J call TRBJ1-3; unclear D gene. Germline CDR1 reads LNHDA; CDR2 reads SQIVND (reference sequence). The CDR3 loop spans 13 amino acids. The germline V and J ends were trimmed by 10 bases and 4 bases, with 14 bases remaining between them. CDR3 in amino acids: CATTRAGGNTIYF. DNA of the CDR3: TGTGCCACTACCCGAGCAGGAGGAAACACCATATATTTT.

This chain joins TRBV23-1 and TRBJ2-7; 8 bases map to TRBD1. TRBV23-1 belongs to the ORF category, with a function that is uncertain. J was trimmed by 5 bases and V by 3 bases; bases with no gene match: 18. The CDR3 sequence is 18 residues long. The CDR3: CASSHRIPDRGKLNEQYF. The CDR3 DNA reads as TGCGCCAGCAGTCACCGAATTCCCGACAGGGGAAAGCTCAACGAGCAGTACTTC.